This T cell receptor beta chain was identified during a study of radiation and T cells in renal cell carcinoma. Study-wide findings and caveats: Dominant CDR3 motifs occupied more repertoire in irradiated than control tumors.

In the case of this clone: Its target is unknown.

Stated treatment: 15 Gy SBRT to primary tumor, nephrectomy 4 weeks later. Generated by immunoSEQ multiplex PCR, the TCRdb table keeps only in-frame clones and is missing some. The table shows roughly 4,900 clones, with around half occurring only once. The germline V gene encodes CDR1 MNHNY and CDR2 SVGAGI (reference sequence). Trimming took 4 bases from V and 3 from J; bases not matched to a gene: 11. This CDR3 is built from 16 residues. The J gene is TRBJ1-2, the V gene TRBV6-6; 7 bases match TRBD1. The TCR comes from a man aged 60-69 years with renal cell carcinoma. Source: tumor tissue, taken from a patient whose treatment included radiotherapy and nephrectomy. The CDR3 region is CASSSAGTASDYGYTF. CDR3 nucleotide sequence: TGTGCCAGCAGTTCGGCCGGGACAGCATCGGACTATGGCTACACCTTC.